The rows below give T cell receptor beta chains drawn from one sample of a study of T cell responses to AZD1222 COVID-19 vaccine. Profiled with immunoSEQ multiplex PCR; TCRdb holds only in-frame clones, not every one. The table has under 150,000 clones, around 90% seen once. The sample in question was peripheral blood, obtained 28 days after the second AZD1222 dose. These TCRs come from an adult who received the AZD1222 COVID-19 vaccine. Each CDR3 is given with its conserved first and last residue. A D gene is named only where the DNA matches it firmly. Clone size, where shown, is once, few, many, or a class for clones that have expanded.

d_gene | j_gene | v_gene | abundance | CDR3nt | CDR3aa
- | TRBJ2-1 | TRBV6-1 | - | TGTGCCAGCAGTGACGGTTCCTACAATGAGCAGTTCTTC | CASSDGSYNEQFF
- | TRBJ2-4 | TRBV6-2/TRBV6-3 | - | TGTGCCAGCAGTTGGGGGCAGCCCAACATTCAGTACTTC | CASSWGQPNIQYF
- | TRBJ2-1 | TRBV5-5 | - | TGTGCCAGCAGCCCCTATGGGCAGTTCTTC | CASSPYGQFF
- | TRBJ2-3 | TRBV13 | - | TGTGCCAGCAGATTCACAGATACGCAGTATTTT | CASRFTDTQYF
- | TRBJ1-2 | TRBV12-3/TRBV12-4 | - | TGTGCCAGCAGTTTGATAGGGGCCTATGGCTACACCTTC | CASSLIGAYGYTF
TRBD1 | TRBJ2-5 | TRBV29-1 | - | TGCAGCGGGGGGACAGGCGGCCAAGAGACCCAGTACTTC | CSGGTGGQETQYF
- | TRBJ2-2 | TRBV7-7 | - | TGTGCCAGCAGCCCCAGTCCCGGGACGAGACCCGGGGAGCTGTTTTTT | CASSPSPGTRPGELFF
TRBD1 | TRBJ2-7 | TRBV18 | once | TGTGCCAGCTCCCCTGGGACAGGACTTTCCTACGAGCAGTACTTC | CASSPGTGLSYEQYF
- | TRBJ1-5 | TRBV6-2/TRBV6-3 | few | TGTGCCAGCAGCCCCGTTAGGGGCGTGCATCAGCCCCAGCATTTT | CASSPVRGVHQPQHF
- | TRBJ2-7 | TRBV11-2 | - | TGTGCCAGCAGCTTAGGCAGGACTATCTCCTACGAGCAGTACTTC | CASSLGRTISYEQYF
- | TRBJ2-3 | TRBV18 | - | TGTGCCAGCTCACCACGCACAGAAGGTGGAGATACGCAGTATTTT | CASSPRTEGGDTQYF
- | TRBJ1-6 | TRBV30 | - | TGTGCCTGGAGTGTAGGCAGGGCTTCACCCCTCCACTTT | CAWSVGRASPLHF
- | TRBJ2-5 | TRBV3-1/TRBV3-2 | - | TGTGCCAGCAGCCAAGTTCCTAAAGAGACCCAGTACTTC | CASSQVPKETQYF
- | TRBJ1-2 | TRBV4-1 | - | TGCGCCAGCAGCCAAGAAGTCAGGGTTGGGGGATATGGCTACACCTTC | CASSQEVRVGGYGYTF
TRBD1 | TRBJ2-5 | TRBV7-2 | - | TGTGCCAGCAGCATAATACAGGGGAAAAGAGAGACCCAGTACTTC | CASSIIQGKRETQYF
- | TRBJ1-1 | TRBV6-1 | - | TGTGCCAGCAGTGACACAGGCCTTTTAACTGAAGCTTTCTTT | CASSDTGLLTEAFF
- | TRBJ2-7 | TRBV28 | - | TGTGCCACGGATGGGGGCTCCTACGAGCAGTACTTC | CATDGGSYEQYF
TRBD1 | TRBJ1-6 | TRBV9 | - | TGTGCCAGCAGCGGGGGACAGGAGAATTCACCCCTCCACTTT | CASSGGQENSPLHF
- | TRBJ1-4 | TRBV12-3/TRBV12-4 | once | TGTGCCAGCAGTTTTAATGAAAAACTGTTTTTT | CASSFNEKLFF
TRBD1 | TRBJ1-3 | TRBV18 | - | TGTGCCAGCTCGCCAGGACAGGGATTCGGAAACACCATATATTTT | CASSPGQGFGNTIYF
- | TRBJ1-6 | TRBV3-1/TRBV3-2 | - | TGTGCCAGCAGCCACACGGATTCACCCCTCCACTTT | CASSHTDSPLHF
- | TRBJ2-3 | TRBV5-1 | - | TGCGCCAGCAGCTTGGGGCGGCCCACTAGGGCAGATACGCAGTATTTT | CASSLGRPTRADTQYF
- | TRBJ1-3 | TRBV11-2 | - | TGTGCCAGCAGCCAATGGGGGTATCGGAGCACCATATATTTT | CASSQWGYRSTIYF
- | TRBJ2-1 | TRBV5-1 | - | TGCGCCAGCAGCCCGGGACTTACCACCAATGAGCAGTTCTTC | CASSPGLTTNEQFF
- | TRBJ1-1 | TRBV7-3 | - | TGTGCCAGCAGCTTATGGGCAAACACTGAAGCTTTCTTT | CASSLWANTEAFF
TRBD1 | TRBJ2-5 | TRBV9 | - | TGTGCCAGCAGCGAAACTCCGGGACAGATAGGAGAGACCCAGTACTTC | CASSETPGQIGETQYF
TRBD2 | TRBJ2-3 | TRBV4-1 | once | TGCGCCAGCAGCCGAGGACTAGCGGGAGATCGGGGCACAGATACGCAGTATTTT | CASSRGLAGDRGTDTQYF
- | TRBJ2-1 | TRBV5-1 | - | TGCGCCAGCAGCTTGGTGCCCTACAATGAGCAGTTCTTC | CASSLVPYNEQFF
- | TRBJ1-3 | TRBV19 | - | TGTGCCAGTAGTATCGATAGGTACTCTGGAAACACCATATATTTT | CASSIDRYSGNTIYF
- | TRBJ1-2 | TRBV28 | few | TGTGCCAGCAGTTTGGCAGGCCAAGTGGGTGGCTACACCTTC | CASSLAGQVGGYTF
- | TRBJ2-7 | TRBV11-2 | - | TGTGCCAGCAGCTTAGAGTGGAGCTCTTCGGGCGAGCAGTACTTC | CASSLEWSSSGEQYF
- | TRBJ1-5 | TRBV27 | - | TGTGCCAGCAGTTTGATGGGGAATCAGCCCCAGCATTTT | CASSLMGNQPQHF
- | TRBJ1-2 | TRBV7-9 | - | TGTGCCAGCAGCCCGAGGACGGATTATGGCTACACCTTC | CASSPRTDYGYTF
- | TRBJ1-2 | TRBV19 | once | TGTGCCAGTAGTAAGGCAGGCAGCGACGGCTACACCTTC | CASSKAGSDGYTF
- | TRBJ1-1 | TRBV12-3/TRBV12-4 | - | TGTGCCAGCGGTAAAACCCCTGAAGCTTTCTTT | CASGKTPEAFF
TRBD2 | TRBJ2-7 | TRBV7-2 | - | TGTGCCAGCAGCCGCTTCAGCGGGATCGACCGGGGGGAGCAGTACTTC | CASSRFSGIDRGEQYF
- | TRBJ2-2 | TRBV6-6 | - | TGTGCCAGCAGTCCTATTGCAGGGATGACCGGGGAGCTGTTTTTT | CASSPIAGMTGELFF
- | TRBJ1-4 | TRBV30 | - | TGTGCCTGGAGTGCTGGGATTCAAAGAGAAAAACTGTTTTTT | CAWSAGIQREKLFF